The source of this TCR beta chain is a study of blood T cell repertoires in COVID-19. Overall study context: Sites across the United States, Italy and Spain contributed samples from acute and convalescent COVID-19. Sources were T cells, B-cell-depleted T cells, or PBMCs; the material itself was cDNA or gDNA.

The authors' processing: Amplifying reference gene primers gave estimates of nucleated cell counts. Data came from immunoSEQ multiplex PCR; TCRdb stores just in-frame clones and leaves some out. The V and J calls and clone size are taken from that table; D and trimming were inferred from the DNA. The sample shows over 35,000 clones, 80% to 90% of them seen only once. V lost 4 bases to trimming and J lost 5 bases, with 14 bases between them. The CDR3 is made up of 14 amino acids. Germline CDR1 and CDR2: SGHTA and FQGNSA. Sequenced material: peripheral blood. This sequence was found in a man aged 45-65 years with acute or convalescent COVID-19. This rearrangement joins TRBV7-2 to TRBJ1-1, with D hard to call. The CDR3 loop reads CASSWRVSRTEAFF. The CDR3 DNA reads TGTGCCAGCAGCTGGAGGGTATCCAGGACTGAAGCTTTCTTT.